A selection of T cell receptor beta chains follows, all from one sample in a study of radiotherapy plus CTLA-4 blockade in lung cancer. Sequencing was performed with immunoSEQ multiplex PCR; in TCRdb, only in-frame clones are kept and a portion is missing. The data hold some 110,000 clones, with 75% to 80% observed a single time. Source: peripheral blood, taken from a patient treated with radiotherapy plus ipilimumab. Receptors were obtained from a human donor with non-small cell lung cancer who had a partial response to radiotherapy plus ipilimumab. The CDR3 runs from the conserved cysteine through the conserved F or W. Each record gives: D gene, clone size, J gene, V gene, CDR3 DNA, CDR3 protein. D genes are given only for firm matches. Clone size is shown for a subset of rows, as once, few, many or a class of expanded clone.

D: TRBD1; size: NA; J: TRBJ1-5; V: TRBV28; DNA: TGTGCCAGCAGTTTCCCCCGACAGGGGTGGTCTCAGCCCCAGCATTTT; CDR3: CASSFPRQGWSQPQHF
D: NA; size: NA; J: TRBJ1-5; V: TRBV11-2; DNA: TGTGCCAGCAGCTTAGGTCCAGGGAGCAATCAGCCCCAGCATTTT; CDR3: CASSLGPGSNQPQHF
D: NA; size: once; J: TRBJ2-1; V: TRBV19; DNA: TGTGCCAGTAGTATTGTACTAGAAGACAATGAGCAGTTCTTC; CDR3: CASSIVLEDNEQFF
D: NA; size: few; J: TRBJ2-2; V: TRBV6-5; DNA: TGTGCCAGCAGTTCCCAGACCGGGGAGCTGTTTTTT; CDR3: CASSSQTGELFF
D: NA; size: NA; J: TRBJ1-2; V: TRBV28; DNA: TGTGCCAGCATGGGGCAAAACTATGGCTACACCTTC; CDR3: CASMGQNYGYTF
D: NA; size: few; J: TRBJ1-3; V: TRBV5-6; DNA: TGTGCCAGCAGCCTGGACCCGGGGACTGGAAACACCATATATTTT; CDR3: CASSLDPGTGNTIYF
D: TRBD1; size: NA; J: TRBJ2-4; V: TRBV28; DNA: TGTGCCAGCAGGGTCCGAAGGACAGGGGGTGCCAAAAACATTCAGTACTTC; CDR3: CASRVRRTGGAKNIQYF
D: TRBD1; size: NA; J: TRBJ1-1; V: TRBV28; DNA: TGTGCCAGCAAGGGACAGGGGGCATGGGGAGGGGAAGCTTTCTTT; CDR3: CASKGQGAWGGEAFF
D: NA; size: NA; J: TRBJ2-2; V: TRBV7-9; DNA: TGTGCCAGCAGCTCCATACTAGCATCCGGGGAGCTGTTTTTT; CDR3: CASSSILASGELFF
D: NA; size: NA; J: TRBJ1-1; V: TRBV10-1; DNA: TGCACCAGCAGTGAGTCGAGCGGCAGTATGAACACTGAAGCTTTCTTT; CDR3: CTSSESSGSMNTEAFF
D: NA; size: few; J: TRBJ1-1; V: TRBV29-1; DNA: TGCAGCTACACGATTTCGGGGGTTGAAGCTTTCTTT; CDR3: CSYTISGVEAFF
D: TRBD2; size: NA; J: TRBJ2-3; V: TRBV7-2; DNA: TGTGCCAGCAGTTCGGGACTAGCGGAAGATACGCAGTATTTT; CDR3: CASSSGLAEDTQYF
D: TRBD2; size: NA; J: TRBJ2-5; V: TRBV28; DNA: TGTGCCAGCCAGCCACTAGCGGGAGGGGAGACCCAGTACTTC; CDR3: CASQPLAGGETQYF
D: TRBD2; size: once; J: TRBJ2-5; V: TRBV28; DNA: TGTGCCAGCAGTGATAGCGGGAGGGAGACCCAGTACTTC; CDR3: CASSDSGRETQYF
D: TRBD2; size: NA; J: TRBJ2-3; V: TRBV4-3; DNA: TGCGCCAGCAGCCAAGATATAGCGGGAGGGCCCGTTGGAACAGATACGCAGTATTTT; CDR3: CASSQDIAGGPVGTDTQYF
D: TRBD1; size: NA; J: TRBJ1-2; V: TRBV7-8; DNA: TGTGCCAGCAGCCGAGCCGGACAGGGGGCGTATGGCTACACCTTC; CDR3: CASSRAGQGAYGYTF
D: NA; size: once; J: TRBJ1-1; V: TRBV4-3; DNA: TGCGCCAGCAGCCAAGATTACCCAGGGCTGAACACTGAAGCTTTCTTT; CDR3: CASSQDYPGLNTEAFF
D: NA; size: NA; J: TRBJ2-7; V: TRBV5-6; DNA: TGTGCCAGCAGCTTTTCTAGCGCTATCTACGAGCAGTACTTC; CDR3: CASSFSSAIYEQYF
D: NA; size: NA; J: TRBJ1-2; V: TRBV11-2; DNA: TGTGCCAGCAGTTTACAGGGCTATGGCTACACCTTC; CDR3: CASSLQGYGYTF
D: NA; size: NA; J: TRBJ2-1; V: TRBV7-6; DNA: TGTGCCAGCAGCTTGTTGCCGCTATCCTACAATGAGCAGTTCTTC; CDR3: CASSLLPLSYNEQFF